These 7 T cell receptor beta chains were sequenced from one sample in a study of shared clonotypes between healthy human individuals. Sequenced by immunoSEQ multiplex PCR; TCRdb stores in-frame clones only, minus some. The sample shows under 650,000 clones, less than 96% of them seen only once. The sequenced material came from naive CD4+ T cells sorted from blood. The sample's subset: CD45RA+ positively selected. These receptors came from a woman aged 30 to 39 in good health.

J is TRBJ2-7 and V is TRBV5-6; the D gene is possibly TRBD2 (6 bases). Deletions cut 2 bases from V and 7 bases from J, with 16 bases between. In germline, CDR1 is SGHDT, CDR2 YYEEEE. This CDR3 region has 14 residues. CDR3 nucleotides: TGTGCCAGCAGCTTAATGACTAGTTTGGGGGAGCAGTACTTC. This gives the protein CASSLMTSLGEQYF.

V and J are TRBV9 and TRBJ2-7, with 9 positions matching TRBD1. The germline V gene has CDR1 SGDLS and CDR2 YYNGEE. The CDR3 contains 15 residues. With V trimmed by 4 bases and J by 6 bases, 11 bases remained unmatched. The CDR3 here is CASSPGRDRDLEQYF. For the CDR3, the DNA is TGTGCCAGCAGCCCGGGACGGGACAGGGATCTCGAGCAGTACTTC.

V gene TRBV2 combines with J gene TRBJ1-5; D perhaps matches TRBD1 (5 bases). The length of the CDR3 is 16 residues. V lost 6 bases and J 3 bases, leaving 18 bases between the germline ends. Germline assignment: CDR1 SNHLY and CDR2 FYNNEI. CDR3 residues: CASRHTGTNDNQPQHF. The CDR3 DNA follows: TGTGCCAGCAGGCACACCGGGACGAACGACAATCAGCCCCAGCATTTT.

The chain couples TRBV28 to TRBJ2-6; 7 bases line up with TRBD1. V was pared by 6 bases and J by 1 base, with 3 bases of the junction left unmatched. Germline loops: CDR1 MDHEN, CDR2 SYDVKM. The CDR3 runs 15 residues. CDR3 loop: CASRNRGSGANVLTF. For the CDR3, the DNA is TGTGCCAGCAGAAACAGGGGATCTGGGGCCAACGTCCTGACTTTC.

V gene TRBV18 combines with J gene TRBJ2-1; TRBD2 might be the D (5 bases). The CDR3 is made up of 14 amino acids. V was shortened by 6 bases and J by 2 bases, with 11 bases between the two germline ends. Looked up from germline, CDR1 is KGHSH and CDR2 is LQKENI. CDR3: CASSNARAYNEQFF. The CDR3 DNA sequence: TGTGCCAGCTCGAACGCGAGGGCCTACAATGAGCAGTTCTTC.

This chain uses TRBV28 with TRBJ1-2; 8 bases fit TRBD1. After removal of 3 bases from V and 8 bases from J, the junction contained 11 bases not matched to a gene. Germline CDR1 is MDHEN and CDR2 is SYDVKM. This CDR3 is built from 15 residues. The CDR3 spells CASSLGSTGDNGYTF. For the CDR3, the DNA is TGTGCCAGCAGTTTGGGCTCGACAGGGGATAACGGCTACACCTTC.

CDR3 region: CASSSHRTASYEQYF. The CDR3 DNA is TGCGCCAGCAGCTCCCATCGGACAGCCTCCTACGAGCAGTACTTC. This rearrangement joins TRBV5-1 to TRBJ2-7, with D possibly being TRBD1 (6 bases). V lost 3 bases and J 0 bases, leaving 13 bases between the germline ends. The CDR3 is made up of 15 amino acids. The germline V gene has CDR1 SGHRS and CDR2 YFSETQ.